The clone carrying this T cell receptor (beta chain) showed up just once. It was with 60 Vbeta and 13 Jbeta primers that the PCR ran. Libraries were prepared by immunoSEQ multiplex PCR; TCRdb keeps only in-frame clonotypes and omits some of them. The sample holds some 90,000 clones, 60% to 75% seen once. This sample is drawn from a study of cytomegalovirus exposure and HLA in healthy donors. Source material: PBMCs. The sequence was obtained from a female donor in good health and CMV-seropositive.

CDR3 nucleotide sequence: TGTGCCAGCACCATAGCGGGGGGTAATGTAGATACGCAGTATTTT. This codes for CASTIAGGNVDTQYF. This chain uses TRBV9 with TRBJ2-3; 10 bases line up with TRBD2. The CDR3 covers 15 residues. Germline V gene lookup returns CDR1 SGDLS and CDR2 YYNGEE. Trimming cost V 6 bases and J 5 bases; bases outside gene matches: 9. Variable domain in full (rest from reference TRBV9 and TRBJ2-3): DSGVTQTPKHLITATGQRVTLRCSPRSGDLSVYWYQQSLDQGLQFLIQYYNGEERAKGNILERFSAQQFPDLHSELNLSSLELGDSALYFCASTIAGGNVDTQYFGPGTRLTVL.